This T cell receptor beta chain is drawn from a study of T-cell memory formation after mild COVID-19. In TCRdb, the 5' RACE reads were re-called with MiXCR into one record per CDR3 protein. This sample has over 350,000 distinct CDR3 sequences, with 20% to 25% found just once. This clonotype has only a few counts. Source material: PBMCs or a T cell subset sorted from them (not recorded which). This receptor was obtained from an adult woman who had mild COVID-19 (a few samples of this study predate the infection). Cell type and time point are not known.

The CDR3 is CASSSQRGGLSYNEQFF. The CDR3 DNA follows: TGTGCCAGCAGCTCACAGCGGGGGGGCTTATCCTACAATGAGCAGTTCTTC. The V and J genes are TRBV11-2 and TRBJ2-1; 10 bases are a match to TRBD2. J gave up 1 base and V 4 bases, and 7 bases lay outside the gene matches. The CDR3 is 17 amino acids. CDR1 and CDR2 from the germline V gene are SGHAT and FQNNGV.